These 7 T cell receptor beta chains came from one sample sequenced in a study of blood T cell repertoires in COVID-19. Produced via immunoSEQ multiplex PCR; TCRdb's table is partial and in-frame only. The sample carries approximately 530,000 clones, approximately 91% recorded once. The sample comprised peripheral blood. The receptors originated from a woman in her forties or fifties with COVID-19, enrolled during active disease.

This clone was seen more than once but under ten times. V is TRBV5-4 and J is TRBJ1-1, with TRBD1 as a possible D gene (6 bases). The length of the CDR3 is 16 residues. Germline V lookup: CDR1 SGHNT, CDR2 YYREEE (reference sequence). Trimming removed 1 base at V and 1 base at J, with 14 bases between. The CDR3 DNA follows: TGTGCCAGCAGCTTGAGGGCAGGGGCTGGGAACACTGAAGCTTTCTTT. Its protein product is CASSLRAGAGNTEAFF. Together with reference TRBV5-4 and TRBJ1-1, the CDR3 gives the full variable domain: ETGVTQSPTHLIKTRGQQVTLRCSSQSGHNTVSWYQQALGQGPQFIFQYYREEENGRGNFPPRFSGLQFPNYSSELNVNALELDDSALYLCASSLRAGAGNTEAFFGQGTRLTVV.

This clone has only one observation. The chain links TRBV28 to TRBJ1-2, with 9 bases that match TRBD1. CDR3 size: 17 residues. CDR1 and CDR2 from the germline V gene are MDHEN and SYDVKM. Losses at the gene ends were 4 bases for V and 8 bases for J; bases not matched to a gene: 17. CDR3 DNA sequence: TGTGCCAGCAGTTCCGGACAGGGGTATTCCGGTGGTGGAGGCTACACCTTC. It codes for CASSSGQGYSGGGGYTF.

The V and J genes are TRBV27 and TRBJ2-7; the D is unclear. Trimming left V 5 bases short and J 1 base short, with 6 bases between. The CDR3 has 12 amino acids. CDR1 MNHEY and CDR2 SMNVEV come from the germline V gene (reference sequence). CDR3 loop: CASSPPSYEQYF. CDR3 nucleotide sequence: TGTGCCAGCAGTCCCCCATCCTACGAGCAGTACTTC.

J is TRBJ2-3 and V is TRBV11-2; no clear D. The CDR3 spans 14 residues. Between the trimmed V and J ends, which lost 5 bases and 2 bases, there was a span of 11 bases. In germline, CDR1 is SGHAT, CDR2 FQNNGV. The CDR3 spells CASSLTFVTDTQYF. DNA of the CDR3: TGTGCCAGCAGCCTGACATTCGTCACAGATACGCAGTATTTT.

This sequence joins TRBV19 and TRBJ2-3; TRBD1 might be the D (6 bases). The V and J ends lost 6 bases and 3 bases respectively, with 19 bases between them. The CDR3 runs to 16 residues. Germline lookup yields CDR1 LNHDA and CDR2 SQIVND (reference sequence). In DNA form, the CDR3 reads TGTGCCAGTAGACCACAGGGAGCCGCTAGGACAGATACGCAGTATTTT. Protein: CASRPQGAARTDTQYF.

The genes are TRBV11-2 and TRBJ1-1, with D possibly being TRBD1 (6 bases). The CDR3 totals 18 residues. V shed 5 bases and J shed 1 base, with 23 bases lying between them. Germline V gene sequence: CDR1 SGHAT, CDR2 FQNNGV. CDR3 bases: TGTGCCAGCAGCCTATCCGGGGGGGGCGCGGTTAGGAACACTGAAGCTTTCTTT. Protein product: CASSLSGGGAVRNTEAFF.

The chain joins TRBV19 to TRBJ2-7; the D gene is possibly TRBD1 (6 bases). V lost 5 bases and J 3 bases, leaving 11 bases between the germline ends. The CDR3 consists of 13 residues. Germline-derived CDR1 and CDR2 are LNHDA and SQIVND (reference sequence). The CDR3 here is CASSSQGRYEQYF. In DNA form, the CDR3 reads TGTGCCAGTAGTTCCCAGGGGCGCTACGAGCAGTACTTC. Combining the CDR3 with reference TRBV19 and TRBJ2-7 gives the whole variable domain DGGITQSPKYLFRKEGQNVTLSCEQNLNHDAMYWYRQDPGQGLRLIYYSQIVNDFQKGDIAEGYSVSREKKESFPLTVTSAQKNPTAFYLCASSSQGRYEQYFGPGTRLTVT.